This is a list of T cell receptor beta chains from one sample in a study of blood T cell repertoires in COVID-19. Using immunoSEQ multiplex PCR, the repertoire was profiled, and TCRdb retains in-frame clones only, with some absent. The top ten clones hold 5% to 6.5% of a sample with about 200,000 clones, 88% of them seen once. The sequenced material came from peripheral blood. These receptors were taken from a man between 40 and 49 years old with active or convalescent COVID-19. Both conserved end residues are trimmed from each CDR3.

v_gene	j_gene	CDR3aa
TRBV2	TRBJ2-5	ASMRGRQETQY
TRBV7-2	TRBJ1-2	ASSPVQGGTYGYT
TRBV5-6	TRBJ1-2	ASSLVKTGDGYT
TRBV7-9	TRBJ1-1	ASSSSGQGLTPSTEAF
TRBV12-5	TRBJ1-4	ASGRGSTNEKLF
TRBV25-1	TRBJ2-1	ACQGQGGIYNEQF
TRBV9	TRBJ2-3	ASSPELAGGRNTQY
TRBV4-3	TRBJ2-2	ASSQAHPARVLRAGELF
TRBV18	TRBJ1-5	ASRPTSNQPQH
TRBV9	TRBJ1-3	ASSPWEGRNTIY
TRBV2	TRBJ1-1	ASSAETRAWGNTEAF
TRBV15	TRBJ2-7	ATSRHSAASGSAFYEQY
TRBV7-9	TRBJ2-7	ASSPPSGRYEQY
TRBV4-3	TRBJ1-2	ASSLNSGTGSTYGYT
TRBV24-1	TRBJ1-5	ATSDSNRAGNQPQH
TRBV7-2	TRBJ1-3	ASSLGGQGISGNTIY
TRBV5-1	TRBJ1-1	ASSGATSKGGTEAF
TRBV28	TRBJ2-3	ASSSRTGATDTQY
TRBV7-2	TRBJ2-3	ASSLIWSRTSTDTQY
TRBV6-2/TRBV6-3	TRBJ1-1	ASSISYRGRTEAF
TRBV4-3	TRBJ1-1	ASSQIGTNKPEAF
TRBV19	TRBJ1-4	ASSLTDRDNNEKLF
TRBV28	TRBJ1-5	ASSYREPQH
TRBV7-3	TRBJ2-1	ASSKGTGALTSYNEQF
TRBV10-3	TRBJ2-3	ATSSGGSTDTQY
TRBV13	TRBJ2-2	ASSLISGELF
TRBV5-8	TRBJ2-1	ASSLAVLAGGSYNEQF
TRBV18	TRBJ2-7	ASSLTGEPLYEQY
TRBV7-9	TRBJ1-3	ASSYPGQGPGNTIY
TRBV2	TRBJ1-2	ASSEGDRGGFYGYT
TRBV15	TRBJ2-5	ATSRDWGRSRQETQY
TRBV6-5	TRBJ1-5	ATVTRWTGHQPQH
TRBV6-4	TRBJ1-5	ASSGQYSNQPQH
TRBV6-5	TRBJ2-7	ASRDNLGHEQY
TRBV5-6	TRBJ2-3	ASSPGRGGSTDTQY
TRBV18	TRBJ2-7	ASSPWGTGSNEQY
TRBV19	TRBJ1-6	ASSTAGTGISPLH
TRBV28	TRBJ1-2	ASSKPLGQGYGYT
TRBV7-2	TRBJ2-1	ASSLRVSGGSPGHEQF
TRBV5-4	TRBJ1-1	ASRLDRGKPEAF
TRBV5-4	TRBJ2-7	ASSLYKGSYEQY
TRBV5-1	TRBJ1-3	ASSLDGSSGNTIY
TRBV10-3	TRBJ1-5	AISESRADNQPQH
TRBV7-2	TRBJ2-2	ASSPGPRGRTGELF
TRBV28	TRBJ2-7	ASHPDRPTYEQY
TRBV9	TRBJ2-2	ASSGPNVGPGGELF
TRBV5-1	TRBJ2-3	ASSTQTASTDTQY
TRBV4-3	TRBJ1-2	ASSQVMDRNYGYT
TRBV7-8	TRBJ1-2	ASSLNTGNGGYT
TRBV10-3	TRBJ1-1	AISQDTEAF
TRBV9	TRBJ2-2	ASSGRGRGTVAGELF